These 8 T cell receptor beta chains were all obtained from the same sample, sequenced in a study of neurological immune-mediated disorders. MiXCR, run by TCRdb on the 5' RACE reads, gives a single entry per CDR3 protein. The data show fewer than 40,000 distinct CDR3 sequences, roughly 3.7% seen once. Sequencing used CD4+ T cells from blood. The receptors here all came from a woman aged 40 to 50 in good health.

This clonotype was counted between two and nine times. The DNA for the CDR3 is TGCAGTGCCAGTAGGCCAGCGGGAGCGCGGGAGCAGTACTTC. Amino acid sequence: CSASRPAGAREQYF. V and J are TRBV20-1 and TRBJ2-7, with 8 bases identical to TRBD2. The junction had 14 bases not matched to a gene; V was cut back by 6 bases and J by 7 bases. The V gene's germline CDR1 is DFQATT and CDR2 SNEGSKA (reference sequence). The CDR3 runs 14 residues.

This clonotype was seen at least ten times. This chain joins TRBV7-8 and TRBJ2-3; perhaps D is TRBD1 or TRBD2 (6 bases each). Trimming took off 6 bases at V and 6 bases at J, with 19 bases between the two ends. The CDR3 contains 15 residues. The germline V gene encodes CDR1 SGHVS and CDR2 FQNEAQ. CDR3 in amino acids: CASRPSRGPGDTQYF. The CDR3 coding sequence is TGTGCCAGCAGACCCTCCCGGGGGCCCGGGGATACGCAGTATTTT. Variable domain in full (rest from reference TRBV7-8 and TRBJ2-3): GAGVSQSPRYKVAKRGQDVALRCDPISGHVSLFWYQQALGQGPEFLTYFQNEAQLDKSGLPSDRFFAERPEGSVSTLKIQRTQQEDSAVYLCASRPSRGPGDTQYFGPGTRLTVL.

This clonotype was counted at least ten times. The CDR3 protein is CASRITDTQYF. The DNA of the CDR3 is TGTGCCAGCAGGATCACAGATACGCAGTATTTT. The chain has TRBV25-1 and TRBJ2-3; D unclear. Per the germline V gene, CDR1 is MGHDK and CDR2 is SYGVNS. This CDR3 is built from 11 residues. Trimming shortened V by 6 bases and J by 2 bases, and 3 bases separated the two germline ends.

The sample holds many counts of this clonotype. J is TRBJ1-6 and V is TRBV5-5; tentatively, D is TRBD1 (5 bases). Trimming left V 7 bases short and J 0 bases short, with 11 bases between. The CDR3 has 15 amino acids. Germline values: CDR1 SGHKS, CDR2 YYEKEE (reference sequence). The DNA of the CDR3 is TGTGCCAGCGCTCTCGGGGGCTCCTATAATTCACCCCTCCACTTT. Its translation: CASALGGSYNSPLHF.

This clonotype was seen ten or more times. This chain uses TRBV7-2 with TRBJ1-6; tentatively, D is TRBD1 (6 bases). The CDR3 runs to 15 residues. Trimming removed 1 base at V and 7 bases at J, with 11 bases between. The germline V gene has CDR1 SGHTA and CDR2 FQGNSA. CDR3 coding DNA: TGTGCCAGCAGCTTAGAGGGGGGGAGGAATTCACCCCTCCACTTT. Encoded protein: CASSLEGGRNSPLHF.

This clonotype was counted ten times or more. V usage is TRBV10-1 and J usage is TRBJ2-7, with D maybe TRBD2 (5 bases). The germline CDR1 and CDR2 sequences are WNHNN and SYGVQD (reference sequence). There are 12 residues in the CDR3. V lost 6 bases and J lost 6, with 12 bases in between. DNA of the CDR3: TGCGCCAGCAGCGGGGTAGGGCTCGAGCAGTACTTC. Translating it yields CASSGVGLEQYF.

At least ten counts were recorded for this clonotype. The V call is TRBV4-1, the J call TRBJ2-2; D gene unclear. V was shortened by 3 bases and J by 3 bases, with 8 bases between the two germline ends. Germline V gene lookup returns CDR1 MGHRA and CDR2 YSYEKL. The CDR3 has 14 residues. CDR3 DNA: TGCGCCAGCAGCCAGGGTCAACACACCGGGGAGCTGTTTTTT. Translation gives CASSQGQHTGELFF.

This clonotype was recorded many times. This chain connects TRBV20-1 to TRBJ2-1; D not certain. The germline CDR1 and CDR2 sequences are DFQATT and SNEGSKA (reference sequence). Trimming left V 0 bases short and J 6 bases short, with 9 bases between. This CDR3 has 13 residues. The CDR3 nucleotides are TGCAGTGCTAGAGATTCCAGATTCAATGAGCAGTTCTTC. Encoded protein: CSARDSRFNEQFF.